The rows below give T cell receptor beta chains drawn from one sample of a study of T cell responses to AZD1222 COVID-19 vaccine. The protocol was immunoSEQ multiplex PCR, while the TCRdb copy is restricted to in-frame clones and leaves out a portion. The sample has 120,000 to 150,000 clones, around 86% seen once. The sequencing used peripheral blood, collected on day 0 of MenACWY control vaccination. The receptors originated from an adult in good health. Both conserved end residues are part of each CDR3. Fields, in order: clone size, V gene, J gene, D gene, CDR3 DNA, CDR3 protein. D genes are given only for firm matches. The size of a clone is reported for some rows only, either as once, few or many, or as a class for expanded clones.

size: NA; V: TRBV6-5; J: TRBJ1-6; D: NA; DNA: TGTGCCAGCAGTTACTCGGCAGGGGTGGATTCACCCCTCCACTTT; CDR3: CASSYSAGVDSPLHF
size: NA; V: TRBV6-5; J: TRBJ1-5; D: NA; DNA: TGTGCCAGCAGTTGGGACCATAGCAATCAGCCCCAGCATTTT; CDR3: CASSWDHSNQPQHF
size: NA; V: TRBV28; J: TRBJ1-5; D: NA; DNA: TGTGCCAGCAGTTTATCTCAGCCCCAGCATTTT; CDR3: CASSLSQPQHF
size: NA; V: TRBV28; J: TRBJ2-3; D: NA; DNA: TGTGCCAGCATGGGCAGCCCCTCCCCAGATACGCAGTATTTT; CDR3: CASMGSPSPDTQYF
size: NA; V: TRBV5-1; J: TRBJ1-2; D: NA; DNA: TGCGCCAGCAGCTCCATTGGGGTGGCTAACTATGGCTACACCTTC; CDR3: CASSSIGVANYGYTF
size: NA; V: TRBV24-1; J: TRBJ1-2; D: TRBD1; DNA: TGTGCCACCAGTGATCCGGGACAGGGGGCAGAGGGCTACACCTTC; CDR3: CATSDPGQGAEGYTF
size: few; V: TRBV27; J: TRBJ1-1; D: NA; DNA: TGTGCCAGCAGCAAGCGGGGGTCTTACACTGAAGCTTTCTTT; CDR3: CASSKRGSYTEAFF
size: NA; V: TRBV11-2; J: TRBJ2-5; D: NA; DNA: TGTGCCAGCAGCCCGAGGACAGGGAGGGTCGAGACCCAGTACTTC; CDR3: CASSPRTGRVETQYF
size: NA; V: TRBV28; J: TRBJ1-2; D: TRBD1; DNA: TGTGCCAGCAGTTTAGGGGACAGGGTGCTCTTCGGAAGAAGCTACACCTTC; CDR3: CASSLGDRVLFGRSYTF
size: once; V: TRBV4-2; J: TRBJ2-5; D: TRBD1; DNA: TGTGCCAGCAGCCAACTCGGGACAGGGAAAGAGACCCAGTACTTC; CDR3: CASSQLGTGKETQYF
size: NA; V: TRBV3-1/TRBV3-2; J: TRBJ1-3; D: NA; DNA: TGTGCCAGCAGCAACGTACCGCGTCTGGGGGGGAACACCATATATTTT; CDR3: CASSNVPRLGGNTIYF
size: NA; V: TRBV5-1; J: TRBJ2-7; D: NA; DNA: TGCGCCAGCAGCTTGGTTGCGGGGTCCGACGAGCAGTACTTC; CDR3: CASSLVAGSDEQYF
size: once; V: TRBV2; J: TRBJ1-1; D: NA; DNA: TGTGCCAGCAGTGAAGAGGGGTTTGGTAACACTGAAGCTTTCTTT; CDR3: CASSEEGFGNTEAFF
size: NA; V: TRBV7-9; J: TRBJ1-2; D: NA; DNA: TGTGCCAGCAGCCCAGTAATGAGGGGGGAGTATGGCTACACCTTC; CDR3: CASSPVMRGEYGYTF
size: NA; V: TRBV5-4; J: TRBJ2-1; D: NA; DNA: TGTGCCAGCAGCTTTTGGAGGGGGCAGGGCTACAATGAGCAGTTCTTC; CDR3: CASSFWRGQGYNEQFF
size: NA; V: TRBV5-4; J: TRBJ1-1; D: NA; DNA: TGTGCCAGCAGCTTGGCCGGGAACACTGAAGCTTTCTTT; CDR3: CASSLAGNTEAFF
size: NA; V: TRBV5-8; J: TRBJ2-7; D: NA; DNA: TGTGCCAGCAGCGGGGCTAATTTGGGGTCCACACATCTACGCGAGCAGTACTTC; CDR3: CASSGANLGSTHLREQYF
size: NA; V: TRBV5-4; J: TRBJ1-1; D: NA; DNA: TGTGCCAGCAGCTTGGACCTGAACACTGAAGCTTTCTTT; CDR3: CASSLDLNTEAFF
size: NA; V: TRBV21-1; J: TRBJ1-4; D: NA; DNA: TGTGCCAGCAGCCCCGAGCCTTCGTGGACAGGGGTTTTTAATTCGGACAAACTGTTTTTT; CDR3: CASSPEPSWTGVFNSDKLFF
size: few; V: TRBV7-9; J: TRBJ2-7; D: TRBD1; DNA: TGTGCCAGCAGCTTAGACAGACAGGGGGCCTCCTACGAGCAGTACTTC; CDR3: CASSLDRQGASYEQYF
size: NA; V: TRBV9; J: TRBJ2-6; D: NA; DNA: TGTGCCAGCAGCGTGCGTCACCGAGGGGGGGCCGGGGCCAACGTCCTGACTTTC; CDR3: CASSVRHRGGAGANVLTF
size: NA; V: TRBV5-6; J: TRBJ2-2; D: TRBD1; DNA: TGTGCCAGCAGCTTGTGGGACAGGGGGCGCGGCGGGGAGCTGTTTTTT; CDR3: CASSLWDRGRGGELFF
size: NA; V: TRBV7-2; J: TRBJ2-3; D: NA; DNA: TGTGCCAGCAGAGGGTCGGCGGGGTTCACAGATACGCAGTATTTT; CDR3: CASRGSAGFTDTQYF
size: few; V: TRBV11-2; J: TRBJ2-3; D: TRBD2; DNA: TGTGCCAGCAGCTTAGAATGGGGGGGAACAGATACGCAGTATTTT; CDR3: CASSLEWGGTDTQYF
size: NA; V: TRBV2; J: TRBJ1-4; D: NA; DNA: TGTGCCAGCAGTGAATCTTGGGAGCCTAATGAAAAACTGTTTTTT; CDR3: CASSESWEPNEKLFF
size: NA; V: TRBV3-1/TRBV3-2; J: TRBJ1-1; D: NA; DNA: TGTGCCAGTCTCCAGGCCGGGAACACTGAAGCTTTCTTT; CDR3: CASLQAGNTEAFF
size: NA; V: TRBV19; J: TRBJ2-7; D: TRBD1; DNA: TGTGCCAGTACCGACGTCACAGGGGGCAAGGAGTACTTC; CDR3: CASTDVTGGKEYF
size: NA; V: TRBV4-1; J: TRBJ2-3; D: TRBD2; DNA: TGCGCCAGCAGCCCAGCTAGCGGGGCGGGCGGGGGTACGCAGTATTTT; CDR3: CASSPASGAGGGTQYF
size: NA; V: TRBV11-1; J: TRBJ2-1; D: NA; DNA: TGTGCCAGCAGCAAGACAGGGAGGGGGCAGTTCTTC; CDR3: CASSKTGRGQFF
size: NA; V: TRBV2; J: TRBJ2-5; D: NA; DNA: TGTGCCAGCTCCGAAAGGGGACTTCTCCAAGAGACCCAGTACTTC; CDR3: CASSERGLLQETQYF
size: NA; V: TRBV5-1; J: TRBJ2-1; D: NA; DNA: TGCGCCAGCAGCTTGGACCCGGCAAACAATGAGCAGTTCTTC; CDR3: CASSLDPANNEQFF
size: once; V: TRBV7-2; J: TRBJ2-5; D: NA; DNA: TGTGCCAGCAGCTTAGGGTTAAGGGGGGTTCGCCAAGAGACCCAGTACTTC; CDR3: CASSLGLRGVRQETQYF
size: once; V: TRBV5-5; J: TRBJ1-4; D: NA; DNA: TGTGCCAGCAGCTTGGGGGGCCTTAATGAAAAACTGTTTTTT; CDR3: CASSLGGLNEKLFF
size: NA; V: TRBV18; J: TRBJ1-5; D: NA; DNA: TGTGCCAGCTCACCTAGGGACCTCCAGGGACATAGCAATCAGCCCCAGCATTTT; CDR3: CASSPRDLQGHSNQPQHF
size: NA; V: TRBV7-2; J: TRBJ2-2; D: NA; DNA: TGTGCCAGCAGCTTAGGGTGGGGGGAAACCGGGGAGCTGTTTTTT; CDR3: CASSLGWGETGELFF
size: NA; V: TRBV30; J: TRBJ2-3; D: TRBD2; DNA: TGTGCCTGGAGTAGGGGAGGGATGGCAGATACGCAGTATTTT; CDR3: CAWSRGGMADTQYF
size: few; V: TRBV27; J: TRBJ2-3; D: TRBD2; DNA: TGTGCCAGCAGCCCCTCCCTAGCGGGGCTAGGAAGCACAGATACGCAGTATTTT; CDR3: CASSPSLAGLGSTDTQYF